Each of the 8 T cell receptor beta chains below was sequenced from the same sample in a study of blood T cells in healthy people across ages. Primers used in a second PCR of about 6 to 11 cycles were a sample-barcoded 5' primer and a J-beta primer mix. TCRdb itself ran the 5' RACE reads through MiXCR, one entry per CDR3 protein. Of around 670,000 distinct CDR3 sequences in the sample, about 28% were seen once. Input material: blood. The receptors were gathered from a woman aged 80 or older in good health.

This clonotype was found once. This may stem from a read error, because a much larger clone lies one nucleotide away. In this CDR3 the conserved last residue, phenylalanine or tryptophan, is missing, so a read error is likely. V usage is TRBV15 and J usage is TRBJ2-5; D tentatively fits TRBD1 or TRBD2 (5 bases each). The closer fit of TRBJ2-7 to the DNA end suggests the J call may be wrong. The CDR3 is made up of 13 amino acids. CDR1 is LNHNV, CDR2 YYDKDF, per germline (reference sequence). CDR3 sequence: CATSRDGAGEQYC. The CDR3, as DNA: TGTGCCACCAGCAGAGACGGGGCCGGCGAGCAGTACTGC.

Concerning this clonotype itself: Being one base from a much bigger clone, this may be a read error. CDR3 region: CASRGQTTGELCF. CDR3 in DNA: TGTGCCAGCAGGGGACAGACCACCGGGGAGCTGTGTTTT. The chain joins TRBV12-3 or TRBV12-4 to TRBJ2-2, with TRBD1 matching over 7 bases. This CDR3 comprises 13 residues.

This clonotype was detected only a few times. Just one base apart from a much larger clone, this may be a read error. The chain recombines TRBV6-1 with TRBJ2-4; 9 nucleotides agree with TRBD1. Germline CDR1 reads MNHNS; CDR2 reads SASEGT. This CDR3 contains 14 residues. V shed 6 bases and J 10 bases; nucleotides not matched to a gene: 10. Here the CDR3 reads CASRETGQGTIQYF. In DNA form, the CDR3 reads TGTGCCAGCAGGGAAACCGGACAGGGGACTATTCAGTACTTC.

Points on this clonotype: This could be a read error, since a much larger clone is one nucleotide away. The V call is TRBV10-3, the J call TRBJ2-7, with D perhaps matching TRBD1 (6 bases). This CDR3 has 14 amino acids. Germline V CDR1 and CDR2: ENHRY, SYGVKD. V was pared by 4 bases and J by 7 bases, with 17 bases between. CDR3 DNA: TGTGCCATCAGTGCCCAGGGTGGGGGCAATGAGCAGTACTTC. It translates to CAISAQGGGNEQYF.

With respect to this clonotype: A much larger clone sits a single nucleotide away, making a read error possible. This rearrangement joins TRBV3-1 to TRBJ2-1; unclear D gene. The CDR3 has 14 amino acids. Trimming took 1 base from V and 6 from J, leaving 10 bases between them. Germline-derived CDR1 and CDR2 are LGHDT and YNNKEL (reference sequence). CDR3 sequence: CASSQALLGNEQFF. CDR3 sequence (DNA): TGTGCCAGCAGCCAAGCCCTGTTGGGCAATGAGCAGTTCTTC.

This clonotype has ten or more counts. The V call is TRBV6-5, the J call TRBJ2-1, with 7 bases identical to TRBD2. The CDR3 extends over 15 amino acids. Germline CDR1 is MNHEY and CDR2 is SVGAGI. Trimming cost V 11 bases and J 0 bases; bases outside gene matches: 10. The CDR3, as DNA: TGTGCCGCGGGGGTAGTAAAGAGCTCCTACAATGAGCAGTTCTTC. Residues: CAAGVVKSSYNEQFF.

This clonotype came up many times. V gene TRBV20-1 combines with J gene TRBJ2-1; D perhaps matches TRBD2 (5 bases). This CDR3 has 14 residues. Trimming removed 4 bases at V and 5 bases at J, with 15 bases between. Germline V gene lookup returns CDR1 DFQATT and CDR2 SNEGSKA (reference sequence). This chain's CDR3 is CSAIRGLINNEQFF. CDR3 sequence (DNA): TGCAGTGCTATACGGGGATTAATCAACAATGAGCAGTTCTTC.

This clonotype was recorded a few times. V is TRBV7-2 and J is TRBJ2-2; a weak D match, TRBD1 (5 bases). CDR1 and CDR2 (germline): SGHTA, FQGNSA. CDR3 length: 18 amino acids. Trimming shortened V by 5 bases and J by 3 bases, and 22 bases separated the two germline ends. This CDR3 is CASSLNQGHAEDTGELFF. The CDR3 DNA reads as TGTGCCAGCAGCCTAAACCAAGGACATGCCGAAGACACCGGGGAGCTGTTTTTT.